This T cell receptor beta chain comes out of a study of human T cells and chemical hapten exposure. Study conclusions and caveats: PT1 expanded TCR numbers tracked positively with patch test score.

Time point in this sample: patch test 1, 2 weeks after DPC sensitization. The treatment is: therapeutic diphenylcyclopropenone sensitization with weekly scalp DPC. TCRdb analysed the RACE reads with MiXCR anew, one entry per CDR3 protein. The data hold about 100,000 distinct CDR3 sequences, with more than 9% observed a single time. In germline, CDR1 is DFQATT, CDR2 SNEGSKA (reference sequence). The CDR3 extends over 16 amino acids. The J segment lost 7 bases and the V segment lost 3 bases, leaving 14 bases of the junction unmatched. Comment on this clonotype: Its target is unknown.

The TCR comes from a man aged 40-50 years with alopecia areata. Some clones in this sample may be carry-over from other donors' samples. The chain couples TRBV20-1 to TRBJ2-1, with TRBD2 identical over 8 bases. The sequences come from whole blood, collected in connection with sensitization to the hapten diphenylcyclopropenone (DPC). The CDR3 loop is CSARRGIAGRGNEQFF. The CDR3 DNA follows: TGCAGTGCTAGGCGGGGAATAGCGGGGAGGGGGAATGAGCAGTTCTTC.